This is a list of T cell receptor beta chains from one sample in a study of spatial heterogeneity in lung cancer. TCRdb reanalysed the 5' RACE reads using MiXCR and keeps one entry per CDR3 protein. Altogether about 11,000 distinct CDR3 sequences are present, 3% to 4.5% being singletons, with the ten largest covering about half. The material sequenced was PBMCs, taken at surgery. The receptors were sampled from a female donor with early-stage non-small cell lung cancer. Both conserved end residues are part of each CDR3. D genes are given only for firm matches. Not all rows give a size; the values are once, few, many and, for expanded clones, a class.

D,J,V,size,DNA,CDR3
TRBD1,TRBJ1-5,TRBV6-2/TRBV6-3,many,TGTGCCAGCAGTTCCCGGACAGGGTATCAGCCCCAGCATTTT,CASSSRTGYQPQHF
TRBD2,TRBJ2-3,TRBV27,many,TGTGCCAGCAGTCTGTTGGTAGCGGGAGGCACAGATACGCAGTATTTT,CASSLLVAGGTDTQYF
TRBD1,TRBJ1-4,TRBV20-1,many,TGCAGTGCTCGGACAGGAACTAATGAAAAACTGTTTTTT,CSARTGTNEKLFF
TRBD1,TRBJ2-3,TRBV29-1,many,TGCAGCGTTGTCCCCGTACAGGGGGAAAGCACAGATACGCAGTATTTT,CSVVPVQGESTDTQYF
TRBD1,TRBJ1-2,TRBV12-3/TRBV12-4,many,TGTGCCAGCAGTTTAGTCGGGACAGATGGCTACACCTTC,CASSLVGTDGYTF
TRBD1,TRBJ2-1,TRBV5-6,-,TGTGCCAGCAGCTCCTGGACAGGGAAGGGCAATGAGCAGTTCTTC,CASSSWTGKGNEQFF
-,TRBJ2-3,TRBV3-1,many,TGTGCCAGCAGCCAAGCGGGGGGCGCGGGCACAGATACGCAGTATTTT,CASSQAGGAGTDTQYF
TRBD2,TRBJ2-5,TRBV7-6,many,TGTGCCAGCAGTCAAATAGCGGGGGGTCGAGAGACCCAGTACTTC,CASSQIAGGRETQYF
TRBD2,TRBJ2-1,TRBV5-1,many,TGCGCCAGCAGCTTCTCTAGCGGGGGATACAATGAGCAGTTCTTC,CASSFSSGGYNEQFF
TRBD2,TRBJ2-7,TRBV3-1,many,TGTGCCAGCAGCCTATTTAGCGGGGGGGCCGAGCAGTACTTC,CASSLFSGGAEQYF
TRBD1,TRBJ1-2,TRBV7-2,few,TGTGCCAGCAGCTTAGGACAGGGGGCTTATGGCTACACCTTC,CASSLGQGAYGYTF
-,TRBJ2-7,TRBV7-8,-,TGTGCCAGCAGCTCCACCTCACAGGGTTTCTACGAGCAGTACTTC,CASSSTSQGFYEQYF
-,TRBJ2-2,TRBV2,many,TGTGCCAGCGGGCCCGGCATCACCGGGGAGCTGTTTTTT,CASGPGITGELFF
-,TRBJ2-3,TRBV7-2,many,TGTGCCAGCAGCAGCACCAGACTAGGTGATACGCAGTATTTT,CASSSTRLGDTQYF
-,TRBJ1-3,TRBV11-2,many,TGTGCCAGCAGCTCCGCGGACACTGGCTCTGGAAACACCATATATTTT,CASSSADTGSGNTIYF
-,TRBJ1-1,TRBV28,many,TGTGCCAGCTGCGGGGGGGCCCTGAACACTGAAGCTTTCTTT,CASCGGALNTEAFF
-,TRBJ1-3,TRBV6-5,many,TGTGCCAGCAGTTACTCTAGATCGGGTTCTGGAAACACCATATATTTT,CASSYSRSGSGNTIYF
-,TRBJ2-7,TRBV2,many,TGTGCCAGCAGTGAACGACAGACCTCCTACGAGCAGTACTTC,CASSERQTSYEQYF